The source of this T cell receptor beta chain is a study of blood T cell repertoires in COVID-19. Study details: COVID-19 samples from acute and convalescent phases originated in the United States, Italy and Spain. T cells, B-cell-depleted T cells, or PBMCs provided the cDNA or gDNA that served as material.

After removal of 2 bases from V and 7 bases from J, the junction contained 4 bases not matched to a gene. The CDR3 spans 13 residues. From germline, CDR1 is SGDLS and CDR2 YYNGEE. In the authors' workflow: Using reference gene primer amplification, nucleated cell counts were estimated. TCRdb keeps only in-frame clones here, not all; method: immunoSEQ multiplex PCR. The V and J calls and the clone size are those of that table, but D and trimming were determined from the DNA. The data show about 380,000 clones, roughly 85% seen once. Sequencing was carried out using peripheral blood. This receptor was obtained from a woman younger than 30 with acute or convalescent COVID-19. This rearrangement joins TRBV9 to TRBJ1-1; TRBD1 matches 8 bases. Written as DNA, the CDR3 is TGTGCCAGCAGCGTTGTAGGGACAGGTGAAGCTTTCTTT. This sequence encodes CASSVVGTGEAFF.